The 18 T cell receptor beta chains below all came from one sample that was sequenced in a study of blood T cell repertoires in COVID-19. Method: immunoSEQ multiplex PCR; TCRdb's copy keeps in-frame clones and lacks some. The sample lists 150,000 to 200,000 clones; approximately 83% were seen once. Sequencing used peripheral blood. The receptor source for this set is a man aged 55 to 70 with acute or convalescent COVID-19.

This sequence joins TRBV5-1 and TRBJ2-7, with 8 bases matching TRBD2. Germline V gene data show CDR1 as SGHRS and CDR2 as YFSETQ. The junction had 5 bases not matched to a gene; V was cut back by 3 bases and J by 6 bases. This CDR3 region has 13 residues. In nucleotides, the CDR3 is TGCGCCAGCAGCTCGTCCGGGGGGGTCGAGCAGTACTTC. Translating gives CASSSSGGVEQYF.

CDR3 sequence: CASSFGLAGGSYNEQFF. CDR3 DNA sequence: TGTGCCAGCAGCTTTGGACTAGCGGGAGGTTCCTACAATGAGCAGTTCTTC. The chain links TRBV7-9 to TRBJ2-1; TRBD2 matches 14 bases. The V segment lost 3 bases and the J segment 1 base; nucleotides outside the gene matches: 2. The germline CDR1 and CDR2 sequences are SEHNR and FQNEAQ (reference sequence). CDR3 length equals 17 residues.

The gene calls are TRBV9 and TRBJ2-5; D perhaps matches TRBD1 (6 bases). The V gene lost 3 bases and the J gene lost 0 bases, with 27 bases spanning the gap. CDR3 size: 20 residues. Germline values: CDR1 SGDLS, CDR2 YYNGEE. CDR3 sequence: CASSANRDIAQVWYQETQYF. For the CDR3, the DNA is TGTGCCAGCAGCGCAAACCGGGACATCGCACAGGTATGGTACCAAGAGACCCAGTACTTC.

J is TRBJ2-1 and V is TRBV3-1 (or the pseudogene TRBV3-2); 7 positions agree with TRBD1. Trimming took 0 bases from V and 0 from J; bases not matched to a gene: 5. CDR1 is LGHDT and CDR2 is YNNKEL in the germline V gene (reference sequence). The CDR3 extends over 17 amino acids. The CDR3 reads CASSQDSRGNSYNEQFF. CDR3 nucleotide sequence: TGTGCCAGCAGCCAAGATAGCAGGGGGAACTCCTACAATGAGCAGTTCTTC.

The CDR3 region is CASSRGTGTSNVLTF. CDR3 nucleotides: TGTGCCAGCAGCCGAGGGACCGGGACTTCCAACGTCCTGACTTTC. This chain connects TRBV7-8 to TRBJ2-6, with a possible D match to TRBD2 (6 bases). V lost 5 bases and J 8 bases, leaving 16 bases between the germline ends. The germline V gene encodes CDR1 SGHVS and CDR2 FQNEAQ. CDR3 length equals 15 residues.

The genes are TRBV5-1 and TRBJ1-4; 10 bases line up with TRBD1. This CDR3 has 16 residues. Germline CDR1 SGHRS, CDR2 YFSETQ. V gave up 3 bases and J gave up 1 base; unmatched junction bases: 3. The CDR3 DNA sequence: TGCGCCAGCAGCTCGGGGGACAGGGGAACTAATGAAAAACTGTTTTTT. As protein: CASSSGDRGTNEKLFF.

CDR3 protein: CASSRGVPGLAGLRTDTQYF. CDR3 DNA: TGTGCCAGCAGCCGGGGGGTCCCGGGACTAGCGGGGCTTCGCACAGATACGCAGTATTTT. The V gene is TRBV28, the J gene TRBJ2-3; 13 bases line up with TRBD2. The CDR3 loop spans 20 amino acids. The trim removed 6 bases at V and 1 base at J, leaving 16 bases unmatched. The V gene's germline CDR1 is MDHEN and CDR2 SYDVKM.

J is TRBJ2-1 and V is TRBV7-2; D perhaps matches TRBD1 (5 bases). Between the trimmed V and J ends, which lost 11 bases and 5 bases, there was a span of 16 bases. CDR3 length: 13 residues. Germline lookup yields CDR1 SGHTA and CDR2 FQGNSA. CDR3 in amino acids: CAASLGAHNEQFF. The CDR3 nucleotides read TGTGCCGCATCCCTAGGGGCGCACAATGAGCAGTTCTTC.

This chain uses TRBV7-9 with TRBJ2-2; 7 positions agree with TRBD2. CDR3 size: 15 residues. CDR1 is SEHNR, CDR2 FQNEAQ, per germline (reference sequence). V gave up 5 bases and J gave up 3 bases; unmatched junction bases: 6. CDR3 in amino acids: CASSPGGSDTGELFF. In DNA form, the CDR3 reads TGTGCCAGCAGCCCCGGCGGGAGTGACACCGGGGAGCTGTTTTTT.

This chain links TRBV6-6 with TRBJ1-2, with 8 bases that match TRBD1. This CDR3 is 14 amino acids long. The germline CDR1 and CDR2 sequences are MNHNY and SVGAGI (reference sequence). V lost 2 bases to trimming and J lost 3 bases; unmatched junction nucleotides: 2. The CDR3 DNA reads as TGTGCCAGCAGTTACGCGACAGGGGACTATGGCTACACCTTC. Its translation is CASSYATGDYGYTF.

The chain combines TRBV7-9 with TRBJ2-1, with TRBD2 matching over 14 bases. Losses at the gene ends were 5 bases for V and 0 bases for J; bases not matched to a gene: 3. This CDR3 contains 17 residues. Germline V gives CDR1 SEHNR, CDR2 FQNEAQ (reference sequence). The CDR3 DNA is TGTGCCAGCAGCCCGGGGACTAGCGGGAGCTCCTACAATGAGCAGTTCTTC. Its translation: CASSPGTSGSSYNEQFF.

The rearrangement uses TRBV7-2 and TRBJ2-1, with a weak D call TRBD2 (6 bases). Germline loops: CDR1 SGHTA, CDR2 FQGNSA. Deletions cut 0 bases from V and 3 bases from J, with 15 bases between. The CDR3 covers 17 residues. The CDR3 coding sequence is TGTGCCAGCAGCTTAGCTTGGAGGGAGGATTACTACAATGAGCAGTTCTTC. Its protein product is CASSLAWREDYYNEQFF. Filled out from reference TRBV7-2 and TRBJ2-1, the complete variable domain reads GAGVSQSPSNKVTEKGKDVELRCDPISGHTALYWYRQSLGQGLEFLIYFQGNSAPDKSGLPSDRFSAERTGGSVSTLTIQRTQQEDSAVYLCASSLAWREDYYNEQFFGPGTRLTVL.

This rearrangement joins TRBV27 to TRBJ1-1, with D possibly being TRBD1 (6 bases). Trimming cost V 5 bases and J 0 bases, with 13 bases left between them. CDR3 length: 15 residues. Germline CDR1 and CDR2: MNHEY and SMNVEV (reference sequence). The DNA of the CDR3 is TGTGCCAGCAGTCTCCACAGGGCGGTGAACACTGAAGCTTTCTTT. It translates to CASSLHRAVNTEAFF.

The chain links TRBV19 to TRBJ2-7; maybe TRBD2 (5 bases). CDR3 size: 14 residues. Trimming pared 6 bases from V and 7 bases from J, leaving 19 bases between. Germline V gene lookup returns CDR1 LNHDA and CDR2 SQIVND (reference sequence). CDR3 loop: CASSPGVALGEQYF. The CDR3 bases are TGTGCCAGTAGCCCCGGGGTGGCCCTGGGGGAGCAGTACTTC.

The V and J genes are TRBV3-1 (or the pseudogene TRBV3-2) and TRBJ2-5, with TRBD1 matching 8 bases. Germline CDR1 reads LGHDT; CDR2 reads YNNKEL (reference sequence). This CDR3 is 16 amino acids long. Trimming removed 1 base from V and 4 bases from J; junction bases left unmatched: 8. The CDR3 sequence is CASSQARTTGGETQYF. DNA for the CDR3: TGTGCCAGCAGCCAAGCCCGAACTACAGGGGGAGAGACCCAGTACTTC.

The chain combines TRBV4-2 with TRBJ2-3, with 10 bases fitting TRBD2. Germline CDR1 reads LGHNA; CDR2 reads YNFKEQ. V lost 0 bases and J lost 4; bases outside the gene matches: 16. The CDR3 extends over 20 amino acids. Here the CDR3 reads CASSQDTASGRFQRPDTQYF. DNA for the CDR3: TGTGCCAGCAGCCAAGATACGGCTAGCGGGAGATTTCAAAGGCCAGATACGCAGTATTTT.

The CDR3 is CASSLRAAGGTSGSNEQFF. The CDR3 DNA reads TGTGCCAGCAGCTTAAGGGCGGCCGGCGGGACTAGCGGGAGTAATGAGCAGTTCTTC. The chain is built from TRBV7-9 and TRBJ2-1, with 14 nucleotides matching TRBD2. The CDR3 consists of 19 residues. In germline, CDR1 is SEHNR, CDR2 FQNEAQ (reference sequence). V was clipped by 2 bases and J by 7 bases; unmatched bases: 13.

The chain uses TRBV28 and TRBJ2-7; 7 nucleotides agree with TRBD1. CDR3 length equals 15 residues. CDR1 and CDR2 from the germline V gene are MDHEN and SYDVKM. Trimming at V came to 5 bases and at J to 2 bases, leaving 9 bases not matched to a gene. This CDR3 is CASSERTGLTYEQYF. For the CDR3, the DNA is TGTGCCAGCAGTGAACGGACAGGTCTAACCTACGAGCAGTACTTC.